This is a list of T cell receptor beta chains from one sample in a study of T cells after yellow fever vaccination. TCRdb itself ran the 5' RACE reads through MiXCR, one entry per CDR3 protein. The table has roughly 74,000 distinct CDR3 sequences, more than 5.5% seen once. The starting material was CD8+ T cells sorted from PBMCs, obtained around 5 days after the first yellow fever vaccination. These receptor sequences come from a man aged 18-30 years who received the YFV17D yellow fever vaccine. Both conserved end residues are part of each CDR3. D genes are given only for firm matches. Clone size is stated in some rows and not others, as once, few, many or a class when expanded.

D gene | J gene | clone size | V gene | CDR3 DNA | CDR3 protein
- | TRBJ2-2 | - | TRBV6-2/TRBV6-3 | TGTGCCAGCAGTTACTCCCTAGTGGGGACCGGGGAGCTGTTTTTT | CASSYSLVGTGELFF
- | TRBJ1-2 | many | TRBV5-1 | TGCGCCAGCAGCTTGGATGGGGTGGGTAGCTATGGCTACACCTTC | CASSLDGVGSYGYTF
- | TRBJ2-1 | few | TRBV20-1 | TGCTGCGCTAGATATGGGGGTGGTTACCTAAACTATAATGAGCAGTTCTTC | CCARYGGGYLNYNEQFF
TRBD2 | TRBJ2-7 | few | TRBV4-1 | TGCGCCAGCAGCCAACTTGCGGGGGTTTGGTACGAGCAGTACTTC | CASSQLAGVWYEQYF
- | TRBJ2-5 | few | TRBV7-9 | TGTGCCAGCAGCCCAGAGGCGACGTGGGAGACCCAGTACTTC | CASSPEATWETQYF
TRBD1 | TRBJ1-2 | once | TRBV7-9 | TGTGCCAGCAGCTTAGTTCCCGACAGGGACGGCTACACCTTC | CASSLVPDRDGYTF
- | TRBJ1-2 | many | TRBV6-5 | TGTGCCAGCAGTTACCAACTCCTTTCTGGGACCGAAGGAGGCTATGGCTACACCTTC | CASSYQLLSGTEGGYGYTF
- | TRBJ1-1 | many | TRBV14 | TGTGCCAGCAGCCAGGGGGCGGGTACTGAAGCTTTCTTT | CASSQGAGTEAFF
- | TRBJ1-6 | - | TRBV5-1 | TGCGCCAGCAGCTTGGCGGGAAAAGGGCGGTCACCCCTCCACTTT | CASSLAGKGRSPLHF
TRBD2 | TRBJ2-5 | many | TRBV6-1 | TGTGCCAGCAGTCCTACTTGGGGACTAGCGGGGACCTCAGAGACCCAGTACTTC | CASSPTWGLAGTSETQYF
- | TRBJ2-1 | many | TRBV6-2/TRBV6-3 | TGTGCCAGCAGTTACTTGGGGACTTACAATGAGCAGTTCTTC | CASSYLGTYNEQFF
TRBD1 | TRBJ1-4 | many | TRBV4-3 | TGCGCCAGCAGCCCAGATCCGGGACAGGGCGGCGAAAAACTGTTTTTT | CASSPDPGQGGEKLFF
- | TRBJ2-7 | - | TRBV5-1 | TGCGCCAGCAGCTTGGATCCAGGGGTAAGGCAGCAGTACTTC | CASSLDPGVRQQYF
TRBD1 | TRBJ2-2 | - | TRBV18 | TGTGCCAGCTCACCCGACAGGGGGCTGAACACCGGGGAGCTGTTTTTT | CASSPDRGLNTGELFF
- | TRBJ2-7 | many | TRBV12-3/TRBV12-4 | TGTGCCAGCAGTTTCGGGCGGACCACCTACGAGCAGTACTTC | CASSFGRTTYEQYF
- | TRBJ2-1 | - | TRBV19 | TGTGCCAGTAGTATCGGGGCCAGGGAGCAGTTCTTC | CASSIGAREQFF
- | TRBJ2-1 | - | TRBV4-3 | TGCGCCAGCAGCCAAGACAAAGGGGGCTCCTACAATGAGCAGTTCTTC | CASSQDKGGSYNEQFF
- | TRBJ2-3 | few | TRBV27 | TGTGCCAGCAGTCTCTACGACGGGGGGCTGAGTTTT | CASSLYDGGLSF
TRBD1 | TRBJ1-1 | - | TRBV10-3 | TGTGCCCATCGACAGGGCCCTGAAGCTTTCTTT | CAHRQGPEAFF
TRBD1 | TRBJ1-2 | - | TRBV15 | TGTGCCACCAACTATGGGGTGACAGGGCCTAACTATGGCTACACCTTC | CATNYGVTGPNYGYTF
- | TRBJ2-1 | few | TRBV4-3 | TGCGCCAGCAGCCAAGATGGTGGACAAGGGAGTGTCAATGAGCAGTTCTTC | CASSQDGGQGSVNEQFF
- | TRBJ1-3 | few | TRBV3-1 | TGTGCCAGCAGCCAAGATATATGGGGTACTGGAAACACCATATATTTT | CASSQDIWGTGNTIYF
- | TRBJ2-2 | - | TRBV9 | TGTGCCAGCAGTACCCAGGGGCTTCGCACCGGGGAGCTGTTTTTT | CASSTQGLRTGELFF
TRBD1 | TRBJ1-1 | many | TRBV6-1 | TGTGCCAGCAGTATCGGACAGGGACACACTGAAGCTTTCTTT | CASSIGQGHTEAFF
TRBD2 | TRBJ2-7 | few | TRBV5-4 | TGTGCCAGCAGCGGCGGGGGAGTCTACGAGCAGTACTTC | CASSGGGVYEQYF
- | TRBJ2-7 | - | TRBV10-1 | TGCGCCAGCAGCGATGGAGTGGGCGCTCTCTCCTACGAGCAGTACTTC | CASSDGVGALSYEQYF
- | TRBJ2-2 | many | TRBV19 | TGTGCCAGTAGTATTCCCGCCCAAGCGGCCGGGGAGCTGTTTTTT | CASSIPAQAAGELFF
- | TRBJ2-5 | few | TRBV20-1 | TGCAGTGCTAAGACACCCCAAGAGACCCAGTACTTC | CSAKTPQETQYF
- | TRBJ2-1 | few | TRBV12-3/TRBV12-4 | TGTGCCAGCAGTGCCGGGGGAGCGGGCATTGGGTTCTTC | CASSAGGAGIGFF
- | TRBJ1-6 | few | TRBV6-1 | TGTGCCAGCAGTGAAAACCCGTCCTCCTATAATTCACCCCTCCACTTT | CASSENPSSYNSPLHF
- | TRBJ1-2 | few | TRBV24-1 | TGTGCCACCAAGGGGGGGCACGGCTACACCTTC | CATKGGHGYTF
- | TRBJ2-1 | many | TRBV7-9 | TGTGCCAGCATCAAATCGACAGATGAGCAGTTCTTC | CASIKSTDEQFF
- | TRBJ2-7 | few | TRBV7-6 | TGTGCCAGCAGACCGGGACCTTCCAGCTCCTACGAGCAGTACTTC | CASRPGPSSSYEQYF
TRBD2 | TRBJ2-7 | few | TRBV11-2 | TGTGCCAGCAGCGGTAGCGGGGGGGGCTCTGAGCAGTACTTC | CASSGSGGGSEQYF
TRBD2 | TRBJ2-3 | many | TRBV9 | TGTGCCAGCAGCGGACTAGCGGGGGGCTACACAGATACGCAGTATTTT | CASSGLAGGYTDTQYF
TRBD2 | TRBJ2-2 | - | TRBV12-3/TRBV12-4 | TGTGCCAGCAGTTTAGTACTAGCGGGGGAGTGGACCGGGGAGCTGTTTTTT | CASSLVLAGEWTGELFF
TRBD1 | TRBJ1-1 | many | TRBV7-9 | TGTGCCAGCAGCGCCCCCCGGGACAGGGGGCTAACTGAAGCTTTCTTT | CASSAPRDRGLTEAFF